The 25 T cell receptor beta chains presented below share a single source sample, sequenced in a study of cytomegalovirus exposure and HLA in healthy donors. Sequenced by immunoSEQ multiplex PCR; TCRdb stores in-frame clones only, minus some. Of about 240,000 clones listed, approximately 86% were seen once; the top ten hold over 0.95%. Material for sequencing was PBMCs. The receptor set was obtained from a woman aged 25 to 39 in good health and CMV-seropositive.

The chain employs TRBV27 and TRBJ2-6; 9 nucleotides match TRBD1. Trimming at V came to 3 bases and at J to 0 bases, leaving 6 bases not matched to a gene. The CDR3 totals 18 residues. The germline V gene has CDR1 MNHEY and CDR2 SMNVEV (reference sequence). CDR3 DNA: TGTGCCAGCAGTTTCGGGACAGGGCTCGCCTCTGGGGCCAACGTCCTGACTTTC. Protein sequence: CASSFGTGLASGANVLTF.

The chain recombines TRBV18 with TRBJ1-2; D is undetermined. This CDR3 spans 13 amino acids. Trimming left V 3 bases short and J 8 bases short, with 13 bases between. Germline assignment: CDR1 KGHSH and CDR2 LQKENI. The CDR3 DNA sequence: TGTGCCAGCTCACCTGTGTCGGACTGGGGCTACACCTTC. It translates to CASSPVSDWGYTF. Full variable domain (missing parts from reference TRBV18 and TRBJ1-2): NAGVMQNPRHLVRRRGQEARLRCSPMKGHSHVYWYRQLPEEGLKFMVYLQKENIIDESGMPKERFSAEFPKEGPSILRIQQVVRGDSAAYFCASSPVSDWGYTFGSGTRLTVV.

The V gene is TRBV4-1, the J gene TRBJ2-6, with unresolved D. This CDR3 is built from 14 residues. V shed 1 base and J shed 2 bases, with 3 bases lying between them. CDR1 and CDR2 (germline): MGHRA, YSYEKL. This CDR3 reads CASSQGPGANVLTF. DNA for the CDR3: TGCGCCAGCAGCCAAGGGCCTGGGGCCAACGTCCTGACTTTC.

About this clone itself: The junction departs from germline at one end; a sequencing error may be responsible. The chain employs TRBV7-7 and TRBJ2-3, with D tentatively TRBD2 (6 bases). CDR3 length: 16 residues. The germline CDR1 and CDR2 sequences are SSHAT and FNYEAQ (reference sequence). For the CDR3, the DNA is TGTGCTAGCAGCTCACAACTAGCCCCGGGCACAGATACGCAGTATTTT. Translated: CASSSQLAPGTDTQYF.

The rearrangement uses TRBV18 and TRBJ2-1; 10 bases line up with TRBD1. This CDR3 is built from 12 residues. Germline V gene lookup returns CDR1 KGHSH and CDR2 LQKENI. V was pared by 3 bases and J by 15 bases, with 5 bases of the junction left unmatched. CDR3 nucleotide sequence: TGTGCCAGCTCACCGGGACAGGGGCCTTCGTTCTTC. It translates to CASSPGQGPSFF.

The V and J genes are TRBV7-6 and TRBJ2-1; 7 positions agree with TRBD1. CDR3 length: 14 residues. Germline trimming cut 5 bases from V and 3 bases from J; bases unmatched to any gene: 4. Germline V gives CDR1 SGHVS, CDR2 FNYEAQ. The CDR3 DNA sequence: TGTGCCAGCAGCCCCGACAGGGACTACAATGAGCAGTTCTTC. As protein: CASSPDRDYNEQFF.

This clone was counted only a few times. J is TRBJ2-1 and V is TRBV5-6, with 10 bases aligning to TRBD2. Germline CDR1 is SGHDT and CDR2 is YYEEEE. CDR3 length: 15 residues. V lost 0 bases to trimming and J lost 4 bases; unmatched junction nucleotides: 1. The CDR3 here is CASSLAAGGYNEQFF. The CDR3 DNA is TGTGCCAGCAGCTTGGCAGCGGGAGGGTACAATGAGCAGTTCTTC.

This chain uses TRBV11-3 with TRBJ1-2; 9 nucleotides agree with TRBD1. The ends lost 2 bases at V and 8 bases at J; junction bases unmatched: 6. This CDR3 has 14 residues. The germline gives CDR1 SGHNT, CDR2 YENEEA. CDR3: CASSLKQGARGYTF. The CDR3, as DNA: TGTGCCAGCAGCTTAAAACAGGGGGCGCGAGGCTACACCTTC.

The genes are TRBV19 and TRBJ2-7; D may be TRBD1 (5 bases). This CDR3 region has 12 residues. V lost 3 bases to trimming and J lost 6 bases, with 9 bases between them. The germline CDR1 and CDR2 sequences are LNHDA and SQIVND (reference sequence). The DNA for the CDR3 is TGTGCCAGTAGTATGACAGTAACCGAGCAGTACTTC. Amino acid sequence: CASSMTVTEQYF. Variable domain in full (rest from reference TRBV19 and TRBJ2-7): DGGITQSPKYLFRKEGQNVTLSCEQNLNHDAMYWYRQDPGQGLRLIYYSQIVNDFQKGDIAEGYSVSREKKESFPLTVTSAQKNPTAFYLCASSMTVTEQYFGPGTRLTVT.

This clone has a single count. This sequence joins TRBV4-1 and TRBJ1-5; TRBD1 matches 8 bases. The J segment lost 10 bases and the V segment lost 0 bases, leaving 20 bases of the junction unmatched. The germline V gene encodes CDR1 MGHRA and CDR2 YSYEKL. The CDR3 has 19 amino acids. The CDR3, as DNA: TGCGCCAGCAGCCAAGAAGGGGGGCAGGGGGCGCTTAGTTTTCACCCCCAGCATTTT. Residues: CASSQEGGQGALSFHPQHF.

The chain has TRBV30 and TRBJ1-4; possibly TRBD1 for D (5 bases). V shed 2 bases and J shed 2 bases, with 12 bases lying between them. This CDR3 contains 15 residues. Per the germline V gene, CDR1 is GTSNPN and CDR2 is SVGIG (reference sequence). Here the CDR3 reads CAWSYGGATNEKLFF. The CDR3 coding sequence is TGTGCCTGGAGTTACGGAGGGGCCACTAATGAAAAACTGTTTTTT. Full variable domain (missing parts from reference TRBV30 and TRBJ1-4): SQTIHQWPATLVQPVGSPLSLECTVEGTSNPNLYWYRQAAGRGLQLLFYSVGIGQISSEVPQNLSASRPQDRQFILSSKKLLLSDSGFYLCAWSYGGATNEKLFFGSGTQLSVL.

CDR3 DNA: TGTGCCAGCAGGGGGGGGACTGAAGCTTTCTTT. Encoded protein: CASRGGTEAFF. The V gene is TRBV6-5, the J gene TRBJ1-1; perhaps TRBD1 as D (5 bases). With 6 bases removed from V and 5 bases from J, the gap between germline ends came to 7 bases. The CDR3 has 11 residues. Germline CDR1 is MNHEY and CDR2 is SVGAGI.

The chain combines TRBV28 with TRBJ2-5; possibly TRBD1 for D (6 bases). This CDR3 comprises 14 residues. Trimming cost V 6 bases and J 2 bases, with 13 bases left between them. Germline V gene sequence: CDR1 MDHEN, CDR2 SYDVKM. CDR3 DNA sequence: TGTGCCAGCAGACCCGGGACAAAGCAAGAGACCCAGTACTTC. This sequence encodes CASRPGTKQETQYF.

The rearrangement links TRBV7-9 to TRBJ2-5; possibly TRBD2 for D (5 bases). The CDR3 runs to 16 residues. V was clipped by 5 bases and J by 0 bases, with 16 bases between them. Germline lookup yields CDR1 SEHNR and CDR2 FQNEAQ (reference sequence). The CDR3 is CASSAGLAPDQETQYF. The CDR3 bases are TGTGCCAGCAGCGCCGGGCTAGCACCAGACCAAGAGACCCAGTACTTC.

The V call is TRBV7-2, the J call TRBJ1-2, with a possible D match to TRBD1 (5 bases). This CDR3 has 13 residues. CDR1 and CDR2 from the germline V gene are SGHTA and FQGNSA. The V and J ends lost 5 bases and 7 bases respectively, with 14 bases between them. The CDR3 DNA reads TGTGCCAGCAGCCATGGGGGGTATGGTGGCTACACCTTC. The encoded protein is CASSHGGYGGYTF.

In this sample, this clone turned up many times. This chain uses TRBV5-1 with TRBJ1-2; D remains unclear. Trimming removed 0 bases at V and 2 bases at J, with 8 bases between. The CDR3 sequence is 14 residues long. CDR1 is SGHRS, CDR2 YFSETQ, per germline. The CDR3 loop is CASSLAPGNYGYTF. DNA for the CDR3: TGCGCCAGCAGCTTGGCCCCGGGAAACTATGGCTACACCTTC.

The CDR3 DNA sequence: TGTGCCAGCAGTGTCAACACAGGGAACACTGAAGCTTTCTTT. It specifies CASSVNTGNTEAFF. V usage is TRBV6-1 and J usage is TRBJ1-1; D perhaps matches TRBD1 (5 bases). Trimming pared 4 bases from V and 1 base from J, leaving 10 bases between. Per germline, CDR1 MNHNS and CDR2 SASEGT. The CDR3 extends over 14 amino acids.

The V gene is TRBV6-1, the J gene TRBJ2-7; a possible D gene is TRBD2 (6 bases). This CDR3 has 16 amino acids. Trimming stripped 1 base from V and 3 bases from J, with 16 bases between. The germline CDR1 and CDR2 sequences are MNHNS and SASEGT. CDR3 amino acids: CASSEEGREFVYEQYF. The CDR3 DNA is TGTGCCAGCAGTGAAGAGGGGCGGGAATTTGTCTACGAGCAGTACTTC.

This chain uses TRBV13 with TRBJ1-1, with 9 bases aligning to TRBD1. The junction had 7 bases not matched to a gene; V was cut back by 0 bases and J by 11 bases. Per germline, CDR1 PRHDT and CDR2 FYEKMQ (reference sequence). The CDR3 sequence is 14 residues long. CDR3 sequence reads: CASSLGDRGPGAFF. The CDR3, as DNA: TGTGCCAGCAGCTTAGGGGACAGGGGCCCGGGGGCTTTCTTT.

V and J are TRBV6-6 and TRBJ2-7; D may be TRBD2 (6 bases). Germline lookup yields CDR1 MNHNY and CDR2 SVGAGI (reference sequence). Trimming removed 8 bases from V and 10 bases from J, with 21 bases in between. The CDR3 extends over 13 amino acids. CDR3 region: CASVEVAGSGQYF. The CDR3 DNA reads as TGTGCCAGCGTTGAGGTCGCGGGATCCGGCCAGTACTTC.

V gene TRBV2 combines with J gene TRBJ2-2; D is undetermined. The length of the CDR3 is 15 residues. The V end was cut by 1 base, the J end by 4 bases, with 10 bases between. Germline values: CDR1 SNHLY, CDR2 FYNNEI. CDR3 sequence (DNA): TGTGCCAGCAGTGAAGGACGACTTACCACCGGGGAGCTGTTTTTT. Its translation: CASSEGRLTTGELFF.

This chain uses TRBV7-2 with TRBJ2-7; unclear D gene. V gave up 3 bases and J gave up 2 bases, with 11 bases separating them. Germline V CDR1 and CDR2: SGHTA, FQGNSA. The CDR3 has 14 amino acids. CDR3: CASSFSTSAYEQYF. The CDR3 nucleotides read TGTGCCAGCAGCTTCTCGACTTCCGCCTACGAGCAGTACTTC.

This clone was seen a single time. V and J are TRBV5-1 and TRBJ2-7; 14 nucleotides agree with TRBD2. J was trimmed by 6 bases and V by 3 bases; bases with no gene match: 5. The CDR3 spans 15 residues. Germline assignment: CDR1 SGHRS and CDR2 YFSETQ. The CDR3 bases are TGCGCCAGCAGCTGGTATGGACTAGCGGGAGGCGAGCAGTACTTC. This encodes CASSWYGLAGGEQYF.

The chain is built from TRBV9 and TRBJ1-1; the D is unclear. V gave up 4 bases and J gave up 3 bases, with 13 bases separating them. The V gene's germline CDR1 is SGDLS and CDR2 YYNGEE. The CDR3 covers 14 residues. The CDR3 region is CASSTYAGDTEAFF. CDR3 sequence (DNA): TGTGCCAGCAGCACCTACGCAGGCGACACTGAAGCTTTCTTT.

The V call is TRBV7-2, the J call TRBJ1-4; D unresolved. The V and J ends lost 1 base and 10 bases respectively, with 13 bases between them. The CDR3 has 14 residues. Germline assignment: CDR1 SGHTA and CDR2 FQGNSA. CDR3 in DNA: TGTGCCAGCAGCTTAGGAGGAGTCTACGGAAAACTGTTTTTT. It is translated as CASSLGGVYGKLFF.